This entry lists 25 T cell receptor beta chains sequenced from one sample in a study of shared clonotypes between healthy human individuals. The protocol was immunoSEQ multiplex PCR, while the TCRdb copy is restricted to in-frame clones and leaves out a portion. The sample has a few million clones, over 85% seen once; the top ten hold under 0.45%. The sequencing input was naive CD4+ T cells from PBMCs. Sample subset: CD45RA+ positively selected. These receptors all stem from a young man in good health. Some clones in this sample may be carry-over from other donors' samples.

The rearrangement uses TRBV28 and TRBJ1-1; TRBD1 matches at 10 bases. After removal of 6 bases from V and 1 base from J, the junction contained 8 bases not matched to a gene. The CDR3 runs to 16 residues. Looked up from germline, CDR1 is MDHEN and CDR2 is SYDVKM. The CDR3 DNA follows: TGTGCCAGCAGGCCCGGGACAGGGGTCCGGAACACTGAAGCTTTCTTT. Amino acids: CASRPGTGVRNTEAFF.

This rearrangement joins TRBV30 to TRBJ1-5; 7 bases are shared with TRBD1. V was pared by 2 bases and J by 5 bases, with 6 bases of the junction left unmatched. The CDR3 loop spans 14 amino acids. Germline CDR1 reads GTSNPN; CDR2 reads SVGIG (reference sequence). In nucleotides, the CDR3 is TGTGCCTGGAGTACCTACAGGGGCGATCAGCCCCAGCATTTT. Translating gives CAWSTYRGDQPQHF.

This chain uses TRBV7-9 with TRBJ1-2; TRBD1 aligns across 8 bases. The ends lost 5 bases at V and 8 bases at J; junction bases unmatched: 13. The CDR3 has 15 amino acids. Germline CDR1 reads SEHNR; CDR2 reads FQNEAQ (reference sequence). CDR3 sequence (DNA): TGTGCCAGCAGCACACGACAGGGGCTCTCAGGCGGCTACACCTTC. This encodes CASSTRQGLSGGYTF.

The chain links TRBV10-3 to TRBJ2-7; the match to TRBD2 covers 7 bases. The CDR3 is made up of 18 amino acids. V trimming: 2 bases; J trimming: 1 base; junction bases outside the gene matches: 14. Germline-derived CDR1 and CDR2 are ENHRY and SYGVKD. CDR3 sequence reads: CAISERGGSGPLSYEQYF. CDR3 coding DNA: TGTGCCATCAGTGAGCGAGGTGGTAGCGGGCCACTATCCTACGAGCAGTACTTC.

The CDR3 sequence: CASSDNVYEQYF. CDR3 nucleotide sequence: TGTGCCAGCAGTGATAACGTATACGAGCAGTACTTC. The J gene is TRBJ2-7, the V gene TRBV2; D unresolved. V was clipped by 3 bases and J by 4 bases, with 7 bases between them. In germline, CDR1 is SNHLY, CDR2 FYNNEI. The CDR3 consists of 12 residues.

CDR3 coding DNA: TGTGCCAGCAGGCTAAACCGGGCGGGGGCAACTAATGAAAAACTGTTTTTT. Residues: CASRLNRAGATNEKLFF. The rearrangement uses TRBV19 and TRBJ1-4, with a possible D match to TRBD1 (5 bases). Germline V gives CDR1 LNHDA, CDR2 SQIVND (reference sequence). The V and J ends lost 9 bases and 0 bases respectively, with 20 bases between them. The CDR3 extends over 17 amino acids.

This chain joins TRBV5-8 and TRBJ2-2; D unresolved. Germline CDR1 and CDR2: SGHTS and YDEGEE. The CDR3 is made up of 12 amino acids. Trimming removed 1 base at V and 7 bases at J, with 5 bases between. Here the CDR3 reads CASSLKVGELFF. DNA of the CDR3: TGTGCCAGCAGCTTGAAAGTCGGGGAGCTGTTTTTT.

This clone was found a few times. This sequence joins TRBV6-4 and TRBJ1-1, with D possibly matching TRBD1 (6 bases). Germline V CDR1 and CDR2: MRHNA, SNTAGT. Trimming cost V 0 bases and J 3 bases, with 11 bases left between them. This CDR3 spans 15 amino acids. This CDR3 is CASSDSNRVDTEAFF. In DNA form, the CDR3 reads TGTGCCAGCAGTGACTCTAACAGGGTTGACACTGAAGCTTTCTTT.

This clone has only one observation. CDR3 region: CASSQESRPPYNYGYTF. CDR3 in DNA: TGCGCCAGCAGCCAAGAAAGCCGCCCTCCCTATAACTATGGCTACACCTTC. The rearrangement uses TRBV4-1 and TRBJ1-2, with unresolved D. The V end lost 0 bases, the J end lost 1 base, and 15 bases lay between the germline ends. The CDR3 covers 17 residues. Germline CDR1 MGHRA, CDR2 YSYEKL.

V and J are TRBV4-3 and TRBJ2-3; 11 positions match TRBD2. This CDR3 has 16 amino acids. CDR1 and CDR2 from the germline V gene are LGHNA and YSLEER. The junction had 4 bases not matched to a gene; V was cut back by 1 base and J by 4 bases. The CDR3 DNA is TGCGCCAGCAGCCAAGGACTAGCGGGAAGGTCAGATACGCAGTATTTT. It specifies CASSQGLAGRSDTQYF.

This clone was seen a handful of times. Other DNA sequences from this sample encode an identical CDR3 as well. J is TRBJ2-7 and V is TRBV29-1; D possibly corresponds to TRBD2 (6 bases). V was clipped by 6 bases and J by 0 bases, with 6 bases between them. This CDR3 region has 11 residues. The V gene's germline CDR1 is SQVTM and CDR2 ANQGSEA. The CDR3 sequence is CSVGSSYEQYF. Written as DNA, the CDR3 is TGCAGCGTCGGGAGCTCCTACGAGCAGTACTTC.

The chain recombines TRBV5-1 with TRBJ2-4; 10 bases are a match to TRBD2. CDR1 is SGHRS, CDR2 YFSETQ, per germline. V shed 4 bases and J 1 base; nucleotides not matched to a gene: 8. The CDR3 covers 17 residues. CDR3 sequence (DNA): TGCGCCAGCAGCCAAGGACCGGGACTAGCGGCCAAAAACATTCAGTACTTC. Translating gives CASSQGPGLAAKNIQYF.

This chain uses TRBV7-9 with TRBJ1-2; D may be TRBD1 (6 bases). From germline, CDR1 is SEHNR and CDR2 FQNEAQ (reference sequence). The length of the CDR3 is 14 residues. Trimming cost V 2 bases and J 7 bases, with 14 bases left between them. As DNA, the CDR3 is TGTGCCAGCAGCTTACCGGACAGTGCGATTGGCTACACCTTC. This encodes CASSLPDSAIGYTF.

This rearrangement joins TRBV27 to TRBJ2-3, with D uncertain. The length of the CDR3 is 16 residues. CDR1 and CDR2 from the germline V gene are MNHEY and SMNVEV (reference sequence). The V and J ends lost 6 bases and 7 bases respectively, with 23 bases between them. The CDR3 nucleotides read TGTGCCAGCAGACCCGAAGGACGTGAATGGGTAAATACGCAGTATTTT. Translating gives CASRPEGREWVNTQYF.

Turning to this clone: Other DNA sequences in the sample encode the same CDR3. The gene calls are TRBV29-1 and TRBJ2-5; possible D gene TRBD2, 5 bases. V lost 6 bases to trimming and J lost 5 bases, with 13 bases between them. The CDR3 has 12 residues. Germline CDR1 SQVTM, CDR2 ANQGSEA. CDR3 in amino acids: CSVNRGEETQYF. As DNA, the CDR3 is TGCAGCGTCAATCGGGGAGAGGAGACCCAGTACTTC.

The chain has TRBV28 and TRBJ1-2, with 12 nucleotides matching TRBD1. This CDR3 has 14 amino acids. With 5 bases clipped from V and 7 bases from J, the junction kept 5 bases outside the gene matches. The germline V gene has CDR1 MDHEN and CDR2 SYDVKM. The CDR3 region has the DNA TGTGCCAGCAGTACGGGACAGGGGGCGTTTGGCTACACCTTC. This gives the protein CASSTGQGAFGYTF.

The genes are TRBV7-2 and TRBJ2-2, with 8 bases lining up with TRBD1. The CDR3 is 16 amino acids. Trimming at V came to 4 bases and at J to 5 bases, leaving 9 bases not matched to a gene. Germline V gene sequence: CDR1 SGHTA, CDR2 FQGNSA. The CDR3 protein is CASSYAGGVGTGELFF. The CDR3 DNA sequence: TGTGCCAGCAGCTATGCAGGGGGCGTGGGGACCGGGGAGCTGTTTTTT. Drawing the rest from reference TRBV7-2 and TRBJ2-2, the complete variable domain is GAGVSQSPSNKVTEKGKDVELRCDPISGHTALYWYRQSLGQGLEFLIYFQGNSAPDKSGLPSDRFSAERTGGSVSTLTIQRTQQEDSAVYLCASSYAGGVGTGELFFGEGSRLTVL.

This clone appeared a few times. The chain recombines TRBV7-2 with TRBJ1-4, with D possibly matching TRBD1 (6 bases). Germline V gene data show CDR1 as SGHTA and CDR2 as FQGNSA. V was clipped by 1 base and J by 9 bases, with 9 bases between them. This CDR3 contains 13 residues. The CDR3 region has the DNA TGTGCCAGCAGCTTAGGGTGGGACAAAAAACTGTTTTTT. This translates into CASSLGWDKKLFF.

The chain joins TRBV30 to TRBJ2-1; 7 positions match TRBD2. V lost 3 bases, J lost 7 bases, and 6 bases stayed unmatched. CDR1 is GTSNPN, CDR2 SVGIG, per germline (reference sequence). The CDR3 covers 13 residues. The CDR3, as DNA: TGTGCCTGGAGCGGGGGGAGGGTGAATGAGCAGTTCTTC. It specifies CAWSGGRVNEQFF.

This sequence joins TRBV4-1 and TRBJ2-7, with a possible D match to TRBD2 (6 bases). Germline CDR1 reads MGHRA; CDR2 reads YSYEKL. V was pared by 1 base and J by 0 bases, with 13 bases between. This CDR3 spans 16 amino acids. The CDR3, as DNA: TGCGCCAGCAGCCAAGTATATAGGAGGGACTCCTACGAGCAGTACTTC. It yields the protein CASSQVYRRDSYEQYF.

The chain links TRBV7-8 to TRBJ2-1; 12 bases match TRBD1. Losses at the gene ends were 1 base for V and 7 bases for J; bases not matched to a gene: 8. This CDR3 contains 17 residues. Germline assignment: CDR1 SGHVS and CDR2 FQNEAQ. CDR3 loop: CASSLVSGTGGLNEQFF. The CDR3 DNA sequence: TGTGCCAGCAGCTTAGTTTCCGGGACAGGGGGCCTAAATGAGCAGTTCTTC.

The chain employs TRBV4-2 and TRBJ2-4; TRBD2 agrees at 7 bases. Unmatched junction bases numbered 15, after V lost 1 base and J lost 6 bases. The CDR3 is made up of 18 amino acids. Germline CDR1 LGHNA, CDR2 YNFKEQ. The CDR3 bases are TGTGCCAGCAGCCAAGTGGCGCGGGAGTGGTTACGAGGAAACATTCAGTACTTC. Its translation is CASSQVAREWLRGNIQYF.

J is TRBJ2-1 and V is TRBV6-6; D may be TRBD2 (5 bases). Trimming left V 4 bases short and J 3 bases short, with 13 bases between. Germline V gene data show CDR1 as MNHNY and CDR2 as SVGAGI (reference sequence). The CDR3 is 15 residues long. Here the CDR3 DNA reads TGTGCCAGCAGTTTGGGAGCGGCCCGCTACAATGAGCAGTTCTTC. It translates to CASSLGAARYNEQFF.

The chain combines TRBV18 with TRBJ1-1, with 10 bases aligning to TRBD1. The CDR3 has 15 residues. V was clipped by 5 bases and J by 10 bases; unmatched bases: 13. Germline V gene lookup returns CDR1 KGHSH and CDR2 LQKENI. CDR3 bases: TGTGCCAGCTCAAACTCCGGGACAGGGGTTTTTCGAGCTTTCTTT. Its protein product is CASSNSGTGVFRAFF. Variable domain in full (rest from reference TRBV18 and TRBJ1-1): NAGVMQNPRHLVRRRGQEARLRCSPMKGHSHVYWYRQLPEEGLKFMVYLQKENIIDESGMPKERFSAEFPKEGPSILRIQQVVRGDSAAYFCASSNSGTGVFRAFFGQGTRLTVV.

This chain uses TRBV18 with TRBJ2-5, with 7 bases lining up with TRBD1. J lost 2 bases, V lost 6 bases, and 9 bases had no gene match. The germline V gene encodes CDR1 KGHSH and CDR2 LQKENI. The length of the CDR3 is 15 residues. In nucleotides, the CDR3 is TGTGCCAGCTCCCCCGGGACAGCCATTCAAGAGACCCAGTACTTC. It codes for CASSPGTAIQETQYF.